The present TCR beta chain was sequenced within a study of shared clonotypes between healthy human individuals. The assay ran at deep level. Measured with immunoSEQ multiplex PCR; TCRdb has only the in-frame clones, and not every one. This table has some 2,100,000 clones, approximately 94% appearing once. Positively selected for CCR7, the CD45RO-negative cells used as naive CD8 cells excluded terminally differentiated effector memory CD45RA+ cells. Donors comprised only Caucasian adults living in Nashville, Tennessee. Germline V gene data show CDR1 as SGHDT and CDR2 as YYEEEE. Trimming pared 4 bases from V and 2 bases from J, leaving 15 bases between. There are 16 residues in the CDR3.

The V and J genes are TRBV5-6 and TRBJ2-2; D remains unclear. Sequenced: naive CD8+ T cells from PBMCs. The sequence was obtained from a man aged 18 to 30 in good health. Some clones in this sample may be carry-over from other donors' samples. The CDR3 nucleotides are TGTGCCAGCAGCGTTGACTGGCCGACCAACACCGGGGAGCTGTTTTTT. This sequence encodes CASSVDWPTNTGELFF.